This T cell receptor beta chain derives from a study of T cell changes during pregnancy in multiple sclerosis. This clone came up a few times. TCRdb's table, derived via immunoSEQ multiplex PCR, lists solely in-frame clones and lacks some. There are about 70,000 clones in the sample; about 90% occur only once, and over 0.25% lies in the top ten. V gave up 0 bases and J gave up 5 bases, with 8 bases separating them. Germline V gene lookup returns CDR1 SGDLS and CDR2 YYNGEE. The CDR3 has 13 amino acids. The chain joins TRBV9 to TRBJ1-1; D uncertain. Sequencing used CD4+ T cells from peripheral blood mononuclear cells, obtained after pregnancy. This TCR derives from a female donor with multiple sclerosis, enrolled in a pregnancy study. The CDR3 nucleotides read TGTGCCAGCAGCGTAGGCTCCGAGACTGAAGCTTTCTTT. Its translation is CASSVGSETEAFF. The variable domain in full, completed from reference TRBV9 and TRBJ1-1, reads DSGVTQTPKHLITATGQRVTLRCSPRSGDLSVYWYQQSLDQGLQFLIQYYNGEERAKGNILERFSAQQFPDLHSELNLSSLELGDSALYFCASSVGSETEAFFGQGTRLTVV.